This T cell receptor beta chain was captured in a study of response to subunit inactivated influenza vaccine. Study-level results: Few new T cells, the authors suggested, are recruited by each seasonal influenza vaccination.

Per the germline V gene, CDR1 is LNHNV and CDR2 is YYDKDF (reference sequence). Between the trimmed V and J ends, which lost 0 bases and 4 bases, there was a span of 13 bases. CDR3 length equals 15 residues. This clonotype was counted a few times. The antigen is not known. TCRdb processed the RT-PCR reads anew with MiXCR; each CDR3 protein has one entry. The table records about 650,000 distinct CDR3 sequences, less than 15% of them present only once. The sample consisted of PBMCs from blood, taken less than 15 days before vaccination. The V call is TRBV15, the J call TRBJ2-7; D not certain. The sequence was obtained from a man aged 50 to 59 who received an inactivated influenza vaccine. The CDR3 spells CATSRDLAADYEQYF. Written as DNA, the CDR3 is TGTGCCACCAGCAGAGATCTCGCAGCTGATTACGAGCAGTACTTC.